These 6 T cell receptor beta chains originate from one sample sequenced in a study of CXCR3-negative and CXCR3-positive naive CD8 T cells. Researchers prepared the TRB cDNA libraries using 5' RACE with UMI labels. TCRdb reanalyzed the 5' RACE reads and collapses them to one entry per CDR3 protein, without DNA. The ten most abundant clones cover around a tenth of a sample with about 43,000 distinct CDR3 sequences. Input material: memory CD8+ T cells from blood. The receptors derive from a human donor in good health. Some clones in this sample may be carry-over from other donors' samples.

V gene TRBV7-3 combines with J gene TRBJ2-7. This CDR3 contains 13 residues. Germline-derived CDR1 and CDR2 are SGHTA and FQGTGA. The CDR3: CASSLTGNYEQYF.

The CDR3 reads CASSLRSENTEAFF. The chain couples TRBV7-3 to TRBJ1-1. The CDR3 runs 14 residues. Per germline, CDR1 SGHTA and CDR2 FQGTGA.

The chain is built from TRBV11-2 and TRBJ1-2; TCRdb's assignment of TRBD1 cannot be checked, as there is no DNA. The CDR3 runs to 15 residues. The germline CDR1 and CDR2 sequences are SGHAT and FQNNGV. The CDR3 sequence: CASSLDYRGRDGYTF.

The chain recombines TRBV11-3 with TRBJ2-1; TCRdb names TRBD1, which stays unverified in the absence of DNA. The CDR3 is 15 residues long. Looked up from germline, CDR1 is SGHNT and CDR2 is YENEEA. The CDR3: CASSLDIGQGNEQFF.

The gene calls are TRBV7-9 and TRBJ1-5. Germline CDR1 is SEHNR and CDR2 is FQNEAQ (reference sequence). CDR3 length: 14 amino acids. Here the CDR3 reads CASSLIDRNQPQHF.

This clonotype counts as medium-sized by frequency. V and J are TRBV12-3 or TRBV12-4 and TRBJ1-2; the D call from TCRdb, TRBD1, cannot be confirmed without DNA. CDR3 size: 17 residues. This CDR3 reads CASLPRSRGPGVYGYTF.